Shown below are 9 T cell receptor beta chains from a single sample sequenced in a study of cytomegalovirus exposure and HLA in healthy donors. The PCR employed 60 Vbeta primers together with 13 Jbeta primers. Measured with immunoSEQ multiplex PCR; TCRdb has only the in-frame clones, and not every one. This table has 90,000 to 140,000 clones, more than 9.5% appearing once. Sequenced input: PBMCs. The receptors stem from a man aged 35-49 years in good health and CMV-seropositive.

The chain is built from TRBV25-1 and TRBJ1-1; tentatively, D is TRBD1 (6 bases). The germline gives CDR1 MGHDK, CDR2 SYGVNS. CDR3 length equals 16 residues. Trimming left V 1 base short and J 4 bases short, with 16 bases between. In nucleotides, the CDR3 is TGTGCCAGCAGTGAATGGGCGGGGGGCGTCGGCACTGAAGCTTTCTTT. Protein product: CASSEWAGGVGTEAFF.

This clone was recorded a few times. The chain has TRBV7-2 and TRBJ2-7; 8 bases are shared with TRBD2. After removal of 6 bases from V and 4 bases from J, the junction contained 8 bases not matched to a gene. The germline V gene encodes CDR1 SGHTA and CDR2 FQGNSA. This CDR3 region has 14 residues. The CDR3 reads CASSPPGLVYEQYF. CDR3 bases: TGTGCCAGCAGTCCCCCGGGACTAGTATACGAGCAGTACTTC.

This clone was detected a few times. The chain combines TRBV5-6 with TRBJ1-5, with TRBD1 matching 8 bases. Germline trimming cut 2 bases from V and 7 bases from J; bases unmatched to any gene: 17. The CDR3 is made up of 18 amino acids. The V gene's germline CDR1 is SGHDT and CDR2 YYEEEE. In DNA, the CDR3 is TGTGCCAGCAGCTTTGATAATTGGACAGGGATAGCGAGGCAGCCCCAGCATTTT. It yields the protein CASSFDNWTGIARQPQHF.

This clone appeared a few times. The CDR3 nucleotides read TGCGCCAGCAGCCAGTCGCTCAGTGAGGCTGGAAACACCATATATTTT. It codes for CASSQSLSEAGNTIYF. The chain has TRBV4-3 and TRBJ1-3; D not certain. The V gene lost 3 bases and the J gene lost 2 bases, with 14 bases spanning the gap. The CDR3 consists of 16 residues. CDR1 is LGHNA and CDR2 is YSLEER in the germline V gene.

This chain uses TRBV6-6 with TRBJ2-2; the D gene is possibly TRBD2 (5 bases). CDR3 length: 13 residues. Germline lookup yields CDR1 MNHNY and CDR2 SVGAGI (reference sequence). V was pared by 7 bases and J by 4 bases, with 10 bases between. CDR3 nucleotide sequence: TGTGCCAGCAACACAGAGGGCACCGGGGAGCTGTTTTTT. This sequence encodes CASNTEGTGELFF.

This clone was counted a few times. The V gene is TRBV5-4, the J gene TRBJ1-2, with D perhaps TRBD1 (6 bases). V gave up 4 bases and J gave up 14 bases, with 18 bases separating them. The CDR3 spans 12 residues. The V gene's germline CDR1 is SGHNT and CDR2 YYREEE (reference sequence). CDR3: CASSPTGSMVTF. DNA for the CDR3: TGTGCCAGCAGCCCCACAGGGAGCATGGTTACCTTC.

This clone was counted a few times. This sequence joins TRBV28 and TRBJ1-2; 10 nucleotides match TRBD1. J gave up 14 bases and V 6 bases, and 6 bases lay outside the gene matches. This CDR3 has 11 amino acids. The V gene's germline CDR1 is MDHEN and CDR2 SYDVKM. CDR3 loop: CASRGQGRDTF. The CDR3 DNA sequence: TGTGCCAGCAGGGGACAGGGGAGGGATACCTTC.

The chain carries TRBV12-5 and TRBJ1-4; D gene unclear. The CDR3 covers 15 residues. Germline CDR1 reads LGHNT; CDR2 reads FRNRAP. The V end was cut by 2 bases, the J end by 4 bases, with 11 bases between. In DNA form, the CDR3 reads TGTGCTAGTGGTTTGTGGAGCCGAGTTAATGAAAAACTGTTTTTT. It is translated as CASGLWSRVNEKLFF.

The genes are TRBV28 and TRBJ2-1; the match to TRBD2 covers 7 bases. With V trimmed by 8 bases and J by 5 bases, 6 bases remained unmatched. This CDR3 region has 13 residues. The V gene's germline CDR1 is MDHEN and CDR2 SYDVKM. DNA of the CDR3: TGTGCCAGCGGGGGGAGGGTGGACAATGAGCAGTTCTTC. This gives the protein CASGGRVDNEQFF.